The present T cell receptor beta chain was sequenced within a study of T-cell reconstitution after alpha-beta-depleted transplantation in children. Unique molecular identifiers were incorporated when the TCRbeta library was constructed. TCRdb passed the PCR reads through MiXCR, listing each CDR3 protein once. The repertoire includes around 580,000 distinct CDR3 sequences, 23% of them detected once, and over 12% sits in the top ten. V shed 7 bases, J shed 6 bases, and the junction held 10 bases outside the gene matches. This CDR3 region has 14 residues. CDR1 and CDR2 (germline): SGHVS, FQNEAQ. Findings and caveats of the study: It was surviving recipient T cells and thymic progenitors that gave some patients high TCRbeta diversity at day 60. Several hundred expanded graft clones reportedly were the source of alpha-beta T cells about two months after transplant. T-cell counts and diversity at one year post-transplant came mainly from newly produced T cells.

This clonotype showed up many times. The antigen is unknown. This clonotype was obtained from a boy in the first two years of life who had a stem cell transplant for acute myeloid leukemia, so the T cells may come from the graft donor. This chain connects TRBV7-8 to TRBJ2-7; TRBD1 aligns across 9 bases. Source: PBMCs, mostly from graft donor cells, taken 360 days after TCRalphabeta/CD19-depleted stem cell transplant. In DNA form, the CDR3 reads TGTGCCAGCAACCTCGGGACAGGGAGTCGCGAGCAGTACGTC. Amino acids: CASNLGTGSREQYV.